This T cell receptor (beta chain) is drawn from a study of cytomegalovirus exposure and HLA in healthy donors. This PCR relied on a set of 60 Vbeta primers and 13 Jbeta primers. Libraries were prepared by immunoSEQ multiplex PCR; TCRdb keeps only in-frame clonotypes and omits some of them. Of 170,000 or so clones listed, under 80% are singletons. This CDR3 spans 18 amino acids. The study's findings and limits: For TCR beta chains, V- and J-gene trimming was later linked to a missense DCLRE1C variant. One later analysis reportedly identified an Asian-associated ancestry cluster that showed fewer N-insertions than the approximately 700-donor mean.

Participants comprised healthy donors of bone marrow. Notes on this clone: Its antigen is currently unknown.

The TCR comes from a woman aged 45-59 years in good health and CMV-seropositive. The chain joins TRBV21-1 to TRBJ1-1; TRBD1 is the table's D call, not checked against the DNA. TRBV21-1 is annotated as a pseudogene. The sample was PBMCs. The CDR3 region is CASSKLTVYRGRRTEAFF. CDR3 in DNA: TGTGCCAGCAGCAAATTAACGGTCTACAGGGGGCGAAGGACTGAAGCTTTCTTT.